The 13 T cell receptor beta chains presented below share a single source sample, sequenced in a study of shared clonotypes between healthy human individuals. The table came from immunoSEQ multiplex PCR; TCRdb's copy has only in-frame clones and leaves some out. The sample records roughly 2.2 million clones, about nine tenths being singletons. The sequencing sample was made of naive CD4+ T cells from PBMCs. Subset described: CD45RA+ positively selected. The source is a man aged 18 to 35 in good health. Some clones in this sample may be carry-over from other donors' samples.

V usage is TRBV7-2 and J usage is TRBJ2-7, with D unclear. The germline V and J ends were trimmed by 5 bases and 4 bases, with 15 bases remaining between them. The CDR3 is 14 residues long. Germline-derived CDR1 and CDR2 are SGHTA and FQGNSA. CDR3 loop: CASSPRPRGYEQYF. The CDR3 coding sequence is TGTGCCAGCAGCCCCAGGCCGAGAGGATACGAGCAGTACTTC.

The chain is built from TRBV9 and TRBJ2-5, with 7 bases lining up with TRBD2. The length of the CDR3 is 16 residues. Germline V gives CDR1 SGDLS, CDR2 YYNGEE. After removal of 0 bases from V and 2 bases from J, the junction contained 7 bases not matched to a gene. CDR3 nucleotide sequence: TGTGCCAGCAGCGTAGCTACGGGGAGGGATCAAGAGACCCAGTACTTC. It codes for CASSVATGRDQETQYF.

The V gene is TRBV5-1, the J gene TRBJ2-2; D could derive from TRBD1 or TRBD2 (6 bases each). The CDR3 contains 14 residues. Per germline, CDR1 SGHRS and CDR2 YFSETQ. CDR3 sequence reads: CAGAKGGTTGELFF. CDR3 bases: TGCGCAGGGGCAAAGGGGGGAACCACCGGGGAGCTGTTTTTT.

This clone has a single count. V is TRBV27 and J is TRBJ1-2; TRBD1 matches at 9 bases. Germline CDR1 MNHEY, CDR2 SMNVEV (reference sequence). After removal of 7 bases from V and 7 bases from J, the junction contained 4 bases not matched to a gene. The CDR3 sequence is 12 residues long. The CDR3 sequence: CASMGTGFGYTF. The CDR3 region has the DNA TGTGCCAGCATGGGGACAGGGTTTGGCTACACCTTC.

About this clone: Additional DNA sequences in this sample encode the identical CDR3. The V gene is TRBV7-2, the J gene TRBJ1-1; a weak D match, TRBD1 (6 bases). This CDR3 contains 14 residues. Germline V gene sequence: CDR1 SGHTA, CDR2 FQGNSA. V lost 3 bases to trimming and J lost 3 bases, with 11 bases between them. Here the CDR3 DNA reads TGTGCCAGCAGCTTTCAAAGGGGGGACACTGAAGCTTTCTTT. Translated, it gives CASSFQRGDTEAFF.

The chain joins TRBV4-3 to TRBJ2-1; D gene ambiguous. The CDR3 runs to 16 residues. V was pared by 4 bases and J by 7 bases, with 20 bases between. The germline gives CDR1 LGHNA, CDR2 YSLEER. The CDR3 nucleotides are TGCGCCAGCAGCCGACAACTCAACCTCCAAGCGAATGAGCAGTTCTTC. It specifies CASSRQLNLQANEQFF.

To note about this clone: In the same sample, other DNA sequences code for this CDR3. V usage is TRBV5-4 and J usage is TRBJ1-1; tentative D call: TRBD1 (5 bases). V lost 0 bases to trimming and J lost 5 bases, with 11 bases between them. CDR1 and CDR2 from the germline V gene are SGHNT and YYREEE (reference sequence). CDR3 length: 14 amino acids. Written as DNA, the CDR3 is TGTGCCAGCAGCTTGGGCGGGGGACGGACTGAAGCTTTCTTT. Protein sequence: CASSLGGGRTEAFF. The full variable domain, in which reference TRBV5-4 and TRBJ1-1 provide the parts outside the CDR3, is ETGVTQSPTHLIKTRGQQVTLRCSSQSGHNTVSWYQQALGQGPQFIFQYYREEENGRGNFPPRFSGLQFPNYSSELNVNALELDDSALYLCASSLGGGRTEAFFGQGTRLTVV.

The V gene is TRBV9, the J gene TRBJ1-1; perhaps TRBD1 as D (6 bases). Germline assignment: CDR1 SGDLS and CDR2 YYNGEE. The V end lost 0 bases, the J end lost 0 bases, and 9 bases lay between the germline ends. The CDR3 runs 15 residues. Here the CDR3 DNA reads TGTGCCAGCAGCGTAGAGGGACAAGTGAACACTGAAGCTTTCTTT. It encodes CASSVEGQVNTEAFF.

The J gene is TRBJ1-5, the V gene TRBV5-1, with 7 positions matching TRBD1. The J segment lost 3 bases and the V segment lost 4 bases, leaving 4 bases of the junction unmatched. Germline V lookup: CDR1 SGHRS, CDR2 YFSETQ. The CDR3 runs 14 residues. For the CDR3, the DNA is TGCGCCAGCAGCGCTGGGACAGTCAATCAGCCCCAGCATTTT. Translating it yields CASSAGTVNQPQHF.

Concerning this clone: Within the sample, other DNA sequences also encode this same CDR3. The J gene is TRBJ2-5, the V gene TRBV5-1; D uncertain. Germline-derived CDR1 and CDR2 are SGHRS and YFSETQ. The length of the CDR3 is 13 residues. The V and J ends lost 2 bases and 2 bases respectively, with 7 bases between them. The CDR3 nucleotides read TGCGCCAGCAGCTTATTATCACAAGAGACCCAGTACTTC. This codes for CASSLLSQETQYF.

The chain links TRBV28 to TRBJ1-5; no firm D call. CDR3 size: 12 residues. CDR1 is MDHEN, CDR2 SYDVKM, per germline. V was cut by 6 bases and J by 3 bases, with 6 bases left in between. This CDR3 reads CASSRNNQPQHF. The CDR3 DNA follows: TGTGCCAGCAGCCGAAACAATCAGCCCCAGCATTTT.

For the CDR3, the DNA is TGTGCCAGCAGCGGGAACAATGCAGGAAACACCATATATTTT. This encodes CASSGNNAGNTIYF. This rearrangement joins TRBV9 to TRBJ1-3; D gene uncertain. The CDR3 is 14 residues long. CDR1 and CDR2 (germline): SGDLS, YYNGEE. V was shortened by 3 bases and J by 4 bases, with 11 bases between the two germline ends.

V gene TRBV2 combines with J gene TRBJ1-5, with 8 bases lining up with TRBD1. V shed 9 bases, J shed 1 base, and the junction held 5 bases outside the gene matches. Germline assignment: CDR1 SNHLY and CDR2 FYNNEI. The CDR3 covers 14 residues. CDR3 residues: CARGTGGSNQPQHF. CDR3 nucleotide sequence: TGTGCCAGGGGGACAGGAGGAAGCAATCAGCCCCAGCATTTT.